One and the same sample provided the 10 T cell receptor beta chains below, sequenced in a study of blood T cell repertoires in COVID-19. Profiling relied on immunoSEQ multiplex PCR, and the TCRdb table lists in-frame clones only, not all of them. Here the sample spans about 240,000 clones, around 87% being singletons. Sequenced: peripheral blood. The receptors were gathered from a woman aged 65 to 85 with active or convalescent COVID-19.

The CDR3 bases are TGTGCCAGCAGCAACCGCGGATGGGAGCTGGTCACAGATACGCAGTATTTT. It yields the protein CASSNRGWELVTDTQYF. The chain links TRBV5-8 to TRBJ2-3; D is perhaps TRBD2 (5 bases). The CDR3 covers 17 residues. The V gene lost 4 bases and the J gene lost 2 bases, with 20 bases spanning the gap. Germline loops: CDR1 SGHTS, CDR2 YDEGEE.

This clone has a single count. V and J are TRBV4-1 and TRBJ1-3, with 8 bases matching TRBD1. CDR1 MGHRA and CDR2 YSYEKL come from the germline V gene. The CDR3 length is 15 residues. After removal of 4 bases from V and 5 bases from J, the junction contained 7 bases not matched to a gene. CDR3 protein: CASSLPTGGRNTIYF. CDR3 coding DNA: TGCGCCAGCAGCCTCCCCACAGGGGGGAGAAACACCATATATTTT.

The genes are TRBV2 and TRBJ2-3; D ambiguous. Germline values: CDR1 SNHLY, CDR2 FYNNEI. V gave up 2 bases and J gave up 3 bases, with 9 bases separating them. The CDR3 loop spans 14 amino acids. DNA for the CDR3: TGTGCCAGCAGTGAAATCTCGGGTACAGATACGCAGTATTTT. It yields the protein CASSEISGTDTQYF.

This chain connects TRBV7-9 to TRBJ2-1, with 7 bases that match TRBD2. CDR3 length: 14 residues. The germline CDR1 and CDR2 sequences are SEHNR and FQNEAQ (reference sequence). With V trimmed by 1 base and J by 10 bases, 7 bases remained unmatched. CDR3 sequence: CASSLVSGVGEQFF. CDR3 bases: TGTGCCAGCAGCTTAGTAAGCGGGGTCGGGGAGCAGTTCTTC.

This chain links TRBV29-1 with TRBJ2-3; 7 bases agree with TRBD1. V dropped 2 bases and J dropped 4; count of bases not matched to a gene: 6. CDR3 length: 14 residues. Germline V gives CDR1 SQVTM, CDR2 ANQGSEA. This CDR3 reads CSVELRQGADTQYF. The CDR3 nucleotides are TGCAGCGTTGAACTGCGACAGGGAGCAGATACGCAGTATTTT.

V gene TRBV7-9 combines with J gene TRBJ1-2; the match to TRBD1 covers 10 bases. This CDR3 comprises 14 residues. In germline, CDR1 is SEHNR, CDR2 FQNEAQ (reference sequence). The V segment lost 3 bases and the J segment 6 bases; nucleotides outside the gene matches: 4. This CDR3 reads CASSFTGQGDGYTF. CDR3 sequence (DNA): TGTGCCAGCAGCTTCACTGGACAGGGGGATGGCTACACCTTC.

This CDR3 reads CASSMARGLNTEAFF. CDR3 in DNA: TGTGCCAGCAGCATGGCACGGGGTTTGAACACTGAAGCTTTCTTT. This sequence joins TRBV7-9 and TRBJ1-1; no clear D gene. Germline values: CDR1 SEHNR, CDR2 FQNEAQ (reference sequence). The CDR3 extends over 15 amino acids. The V end was cut by 5 bases, the J end by 0 bases, with 13 bases between.

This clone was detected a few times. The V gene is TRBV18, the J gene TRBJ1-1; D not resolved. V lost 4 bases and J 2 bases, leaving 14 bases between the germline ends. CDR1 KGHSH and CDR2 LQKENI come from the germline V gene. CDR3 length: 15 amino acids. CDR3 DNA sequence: TGTGCCAGCTCACAAACCTCCGGGAGAAACACTGAAGCTTTCTTT. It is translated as CASSQTSGRNTEAFF.

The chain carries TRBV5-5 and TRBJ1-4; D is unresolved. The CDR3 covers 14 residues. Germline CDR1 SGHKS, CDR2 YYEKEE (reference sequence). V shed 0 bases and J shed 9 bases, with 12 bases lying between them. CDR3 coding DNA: TGTGCCAGCAGCTTGGGACTCTTACCCCAAAAACTGTTTTTT. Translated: CASSLGLLPQKLFF.

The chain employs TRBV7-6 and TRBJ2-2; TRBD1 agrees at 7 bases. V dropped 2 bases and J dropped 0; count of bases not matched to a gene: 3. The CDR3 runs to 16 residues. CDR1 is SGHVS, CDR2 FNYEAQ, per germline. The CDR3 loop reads CASSLLGTANTGELFF. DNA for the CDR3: TGTGCCAGCAGCTTATTGGGGACAGCGAACACCGGGGAGCTGTTTTTT.